The 18 T cell receptor beta chains in this list originate from one sample, sequenced in a study of T cell repertoires in cytomegalovirus infection. No antigen is known for these receptors. TCRdb recomputed calls from the reads with MiXCR, one row per CDR3 protein. The repertoire consists of some 800,000 distinct CDR3 sequences, with 30% to 35% occurring once and the leading ten covering 9.5% to 15%. The sequences come from cultured CD8+ T cells from PBMCs, collected from culture after CMV antigen stimulation. These receptors all come from a human donor in good health (CMV status not recorded). Some clones in this sample may be carry-over from other donors' samples.

The chain couples TRBV29-1 to TRBJ1-1; possible D gene TRBD1, 6 bases. V was shortened by 6 bases and J by 5 bases, with 10 bases between the two germline ends. Germline assignment: CDR1 SQVTM and CDR2 ANQGSEA. The CDR3 consists of 11 residues. The chain's CDR3 is CSVATGTEAFF. CDR3 in DNA: TGCAGCGTAGCCACAGGGACTGAAGCTTTCTTT.

This clonotype came up once. The J gene is TRBJ2-5, the V gene TRBV14; D is possibly TRBD1 or TRBD2 (6 bases each). Germline values: CDR1 SGHDN, CDR2 FVKESK. CDR3 length: 15 amino acids. V lost 3 bases to trimming and J lost 7 bases, with 18 bases between them. The CDR3 DNA reads TGTGCCAGCAGCCACCCGGGGGAGCCCAGGGGGACCCAGTACTTC. The encoded protein is CASSHPGEPRGTQYF.

This clonotype was counted at least ten times. CDR3 amino acids: CASSPVAGGGLRTDTQYF. In DNA, the CDR3 is TGTGCCAGCAGCCCAGTAGCGGGGGGAGGGTTAAGGACAGATACGCAGTATTTT. The chain carries TRBV7-2 and TRBJ2-3; 10 bases align to TRBD2. Germline assignment: CDR1 SGHTA and CDR2 FQGNSA. The CDR3 loop spans 18 amino acids. The trim removed 5 bases at V and 3 bases at J, leaving 14 bases unmatched.

There are a few counts of this clonotype. The CDR3 here is CASSQDHEEMNTEAFF. In DNA, the CDR3 is TGCGCCAGCAGCCAAGATCATGAGGAGATGAACACTGAAGCTTTCTTT. The V gene is TRBV4-1, the J gene TRBJ1-1; D is uncertain. This CDR3 has 16 amino acids. Germline V CDR1 and CDR2: MGHRA, YSYEKL. V was cut by 0 bases and J by 0 bases, with 11 bases left in between.

This clonotype was recorded at least ten times. V usage is TRBV18 and J usage is TRBJ1-2; TRBD1 matches at 8 bases. This CDR3 is 15 amino acids long. Germline V CDR1 and CDR2: KGHSH, LQKENI. The junction had 7 bases not matched to a gene; V was cut back by 0 bases and J by 7 bases. The CDR3 bases are TGTGCCAGCTCACCACCTTTCCAGGGGGCGATTGGCTACACCTTC. Its protein product is CASSPPFQGAIGYTF.

This chain connects TRBV20-1 to TRBJ2-1; D is uncertain. Trimming shortened V by 3 bases and J by 4 bases, and 10 bases separated the two germline ends. Germline V gene sequence: CDR1 DFQATT, CDR2 SNEGSKA (reference sequence). CDR3 length: 13 residues. The CDR3 spells CSASILGYNEQFF. The DNA of the CDR3 is TGCAGTGCTAGTATCTTGGGGTACAATGAGCAGTTCTTC.

The chain joins TRBV7-9 to TRBJ1-5, with a weak D call TRBD1 (6 bases). Per germline, CDR1 SEHNR and CDR2 FQNEAQ (reference sequence). This CDR3 has 16 amino acids. Trimming cost V 4 bases and J 7 bases, with 20 bases left between them. The CDR3: CASSSLGGRGSQPQHF. The DNA for the CDR3 is TGTGCCAGCAGCTCCCTCGGCGGCAGGGGAAGCCAGCCCCAGCATTTT.

Notes on this clonotype: A much more abundant neighbour one base away suggests this may be a read error. V usage is TRBV7-9 and J usage is TRBJ2-3; 8 nucleotides agree with TRBD2. The CDR3 is 15 residues long. Germline CDR1 and CDR2: SEHNR and FQNEAQ (reference sequence). V was pared by 5 bases and J by 5 bases, with 9 bases of the junction left unmatched. The CDR3 sequence is CASSPSGGGVDTQYF. The CDR3 DNA sequence: TGTGCCAGCAGCCCTTCGGGGGGGGGCGTAGATACGCAGTATTTT. Filled out from reference TRBV7-9 and TRBJ2-3, the complete variable domain reads DTGVSQNPRHKITKRGQNVTFRCDPISEHNRLYWYRQTLGQGPEFLTYFQNEAQLEKSRLLSDRFSAERPKGSFSTLEIQRTEQGDSAMYLCASSPSGGGVDTQYFGPGTRLTVL.

This clonotype has only a few counts. The chain couples TRBV7-9 to TRBJ1-1, with D hard to call. The V end lost 5 bases, the J end lost 2 bases, and 9 bases lay between the germline ends. CDR3 length: 13 residues. CDR1 SEHNR and CDR2 FQNEAQ come from the germline V gene (reference sequence). The CDR3 bases are TGTGCCAGCAGCCCACCCAGTAACACTGAAGCTTTCTTT. It codes for CASSPPSNTEAFF. Full variable domain (remainder filled in from reference TRBV7-9 and TRBJ1-1): DTGVSQNPRHKITKRGQNVTFRCDPISEHNRLYWYRQTLGQGPEFLTYFQNEAQLEKSRLLSDRFSAERPKGSFSTLEIQRTEQGDSAMYLCASSPPSNTEAFFGQGTRLTVV.

This clonotype was counted many times. This chain uses TRBV7-2 with TRBJ1-3, with D tentatively TRBD1 (6 bases). Germline V lookup: CDR1 SGHTA, CDR2 FQGNSA. The V end lost 1 base, the J end lost 0 bases, and 13 bases lay between the germline ends. CDR3 length equals 17 residues. In DNA form, the CDR3 reads TGTGCCAGCAGCTTAGTGGACAGATTAAGCTCTGGAAACACCATATATTTT. It translates to CASSLVDRLSSGNTIYF.

This clonotype has only a few counts. This chain joins TRBV9 and TRBJ1-1; D gene ambiguous. The CDR3 extends over 14 amino acids. Germline CDR1 SGDLS, CDR2 YYNGEE. V lost 0 bases and J lost 1, with 7 bases in between. CDR3 in amino acids: CASSVGLENTEAFF. DNA of the CDR3: TGTGCCAGCAGCGTAGGGTTGGAGAACACTGAAGCTTTCTTT.

This chain uses TRBV27 with TRBJ1-1; no clear D. The CDR3 extends over 13 amino acids. V dropped 7 bases and J dropped 0 bases, with 9 bases sitting between them. From germline, CDR1 is MNHEY and CDR2 SMNVEV (reference sequence). In DNA form, the CDR3 reads TGTGCCAGCATGCAGAATATGAACACTGAAGCTTTCTTT. Translation: CASMQNMNTEAFF.

Ten or more counts support this clonotype. The J gene is TRBJ1-5, the V gene TRBV27, with D maybe TRBD1 (6 bases). This CDR3 is 15 amino acids long. With 5 bases removed from V and 2 bases from J, the gap between germline ends came to 13 bases. Germline values: CDR1 MNHEY, CDR2 SMNVEV (reference sequence). The CDR3 DNA sequence: TGTGCCAGCAGTCCCGACAGGACGGGCAATCAGCCCCAGCATTTT. Translation gives CASSPDRTGNQPQHF.

This clonotype was observed a few times. V and J are TRBV15 and TRBJ2-2, with D unresolved. Trimming left V 7 bases short and J 1 base short, with 4 bases between. Germline lookup yields CDR1 LNHNV and CDR2 YYDKDF (reference sequence). The CDR3 loop spans 12 amino acids. CDR3 in amino acids: CATIKNTGELFF. The DNA of the CDR3 is TGTGCCACCATCAAGAACACCGGGGAGCTGTTTTTT. Looking up the rest from reference TRBV15 and TRBJ2-2 gives the full variable domain: DAMVIQNPRYQVTQFGKPVTLSCSQTLNHNVMYWYQQKSSQAPKLLFHYYDKDFNNEADTPDNFQSRRPNTSFCFLDIRSPGLGDTAMYLCATIKNTGELFFGEGSRLTVL.

The chain combines TRBV9 with TRBJ2-7; 9 nucleotides line up with TRBD2. This CDR3 is 15 amino acids long. Germline-derived CDR1 and CDR2 are SGDLS and YYNGEE. With 0 bases clipped from V and 2 bases from J, the junction kept 3 bases outside the gene matches. CDR3 amino acids: CASSVDSGGTYEQYF. Here the CDR3 DNA reads TGTGCCAGCAGCGTAGACAGCGGGGGGACCTACGAGCAGTACTTC. The full variable domain, rest sourced from reference TRBV9 and TRBJ2-7, is DSGVTQTPKHLITATGQRVTLRCSPRSGDLSVYWYQQSLDQGLQFLIQYYNGEERAKGNILERFSAQQFPDLHSELNLSSLELGDSALYFCASSVDSGGTYEQYFGPGTRLTVT.

CDR3 region: CSAPPQGSNQPQHF. The CDR3 DNA is TGCAGTGCCCCACCCCAGGGGAGCAATCAGCCCCAGCATTTT. The chain links TRBV20-1 to TRBJ1-5; possible D gene TRBD1, 6 bases. The V gene's germline CDR1 is DFQATT and CDR2 SNEGSKA (reference sequence). The V gene lost 6 bases and the J gene lost 1 base, with 13 bases spanning the gap. The CDR3 covers 14 residues.

The chain uses TRBV7-8 and TRBJ1-5; TRBD1 matches 12 bases. Germline V gene data show CDR1 as SGHVS and CDR2 as FQNEAQ. V trimming: 0 bases; J trimming: 7 bases; junction bases outside the gene matches: 4. This CDR3 spans 16 amino acids. The CDR3 here is CASSLAGQGARQPQHF. In nucleotides, the CDR3 is TGTGCCAGCAGCTTAGCGGGACAGGGGGCGAGGCAGCCCCAGCATTTT.

This chain joins TRBV7-9 and TRBJ2-2, with D perhaps matching TRBD1 (6 bases). Trimming shortened V by 2 bases and J by 5 bases, and 12 bases separated the two germline ends. Germline V gives CDR1 SEHNR, CDR2 FQNEAQ (reference sequence). CDR3 length equals 15 residues. The CDR3 nucleotides read TGTGCCAGCAGCTTAAGGATTGGACAGACCGGGGAGCTGTTTTTT. Translated, it gives CASSLRIGQTGELFF.